A single sample gave rise to the 19 T cell receptor beta chains below, sequenced in a study of early T cells in non-severe SARS-CoV-2 infection. MiXCR was run by TCRdb on the 5' RACE reads, yielding one entry per CDR3 protein. Of 60,000 to 75,000 distinct CDR3 sequences in the sample, 4% to 6% were seen once. This sample comprised whole blood, obtained at baseline. The receptor set was obtained from an adult who was a healthcare worker with PCR-confirmed SARS-CoV-2 infection or an uninfected control (not recorded which). The donor label of this sample is uncertain.

This clonotype was recorded at least ten times. CDR3 sequence reads: CASSLVSGQETQYF. As DNA, the CDR3 is TGTGCCAGCAGCTTGGTGAGTGGGCAAGAGACCCAGTACTTC. V and J are TRBV5-4 and TRBJ2-5; unclear D gene. Trimming stripped 0 bases from V and 2 bases from J, with 8 bases between. Per germline, CDR1 SGHNT and CDR2 YYREEE (reference sequence). CDR3 length: 14 residues.

This clonotype appeared a few times. The chain has TRBV6-5 and TRBJ2-1; TRBD2 aligns across 10 bases. CDR3 size: 14 residues. The germline V gene has CDR1 MNHEY and CDR2 SVGAGI. The trim removed 6 bases at V and 5 bases at J, leaving 4 bases unmatched. The CDR3 protein is CASRLAGGDNEQFF. CDR3 sequence (DNA): TGTGCCAGCAGGTTAGCGGGGGGAGACAATGAGCAGTTCTTC.

This clonotype was seen many times. CDR3 DNA sequence: TGTGCCAGCACCAACGTTAATTCACCCCTCCACTTT. This gives the protein CASTNVNSPLHF. V is TRBV7-8 and J is TRBJ1-6; D is unclear. CDR3 length equals 12 residues. Germline CDR1 reads SGHVS; CDR2 reads FQNEAQ. V was clipped by 7 bases and J by 6 bases, with 7 bases between them.

The table lists this clonotype with many counts. The V gene is TRBV24-1, the J gene TRBJ1-2, with D maybe TRBD1 (5 bases). V lost 4 bases and J 4 bases, leaving 9 bases between the germline ends. Germline lookup yields CDR1 KGHDR and CDR2 SFDVKD. The CDR3 has 13 amino acids. The CDR3 protein is CATSEPTGYGYTF. The CDR3 DNA follows: TGTGCCACCAGTGAACCCACAGGCTATGGCTACACCTTC.

The V gene is TRBV20-1, the J gene TRBJ1-2; a possible D gene is TRBD1 (6 bases). The germline gives CDR1 DFQATT, CDR2 SNEGSKA (reference sequence). CDR3 length: 12 residues. V dropped 2 bases and J dropped 3 bases, with 7 bases sitting between them. The CDR3 spells CSARPGDYGYTF. The CDR3 bases are TGCAGTGCTAGACCAGGGGACTATGGCTACACCTTC.

This clonotype was seen at least ten times. J is TRBJ1-6 and V is TRBV11-2; TRBD1 matches 7 bases. The CDR3 runs to 15 residues. V lost 4 bases, J lost 5 bases, and 5 bases stayed unmatched. Per germline, CDR1 SGHAT and CDR2 FQNNGV. CDR3 in amino acids: CASSWGTADNSPLHF. CDR3 sequence (DNA): TGTGCCAGCAGCTGGGGGACAGCCGATAATTCACCCCTCCACTTT.

This clonotype was detected only a few times. The chain couples TRBV6-2 or TRBV6-3 to TRBJ1-5; D is uncertain. The germline V and J ends were trimmed by 7 bases and 1 base, with 23 bases remaining between them. Germline assignment: CDR1 MNHEY and CDR2 SVGEGT. This CDR3 is 18 amino acids long. The CDR3 here is CASNFSIGDISSNQPQHF. DNA for the CDR3: TGTGCCAGCAATTTCTCCATCGGGGATATCTCGAGCAATCAGCCCCAGCATTTT.

Many counts were recorded for this clonotype. The V call is TRBV21-1, the J call TRBJ2-7; no check of the table's D call, TRBD1, against the DNA was made. TRBV21-1 is marked as a pseudogene. The CDR3 sequence is 14 residues long. CDR3: CASSNWTGGDEQYF. CDR3 sequence (DNA): TGTGCCAGCAGCAATTGGACAGGGGGCGACGAGCAGTACTTC.

There are a few counts of this clonotype. The chain has TRBV11-2 and TRBJ2-3; no clear D. CDR3 size: 11 residues. The V gene's germline CDR1 is SGHAT and CDR2 FQNNGV. Trimming took off 9 bases at V and 3 bases at J, with 7 bases between the two ends. Here the CDR3 DNA reads TGTGCCAGTGGCCCTACAGATACGCAGTATTTT. Amino acid sequence: CASGPTDTQYF. The whole variable domain, filled in from reference TRBV11-2 and TRBJ2-3, reads EAGVAQSPRYKIIEKRQSVAFWCNPISGHATLYWYQQILGQGPKLLIQFQNNGVVDDSQLPKDRFSAERLKGVDSTLKIQPAKLEDSAVYLCASGPTDTQYFGPGTRLTVL.

This clonotype has a count of ten or more. The chain is built from TRBV9 and TRBJ2-1; possible D gene TRBD1, 6 bases. CDR3 size: 13 residues. Trimming stripped 5 bases from V and 5 bases from J, with 11 bases between. Germline CDR1 and CDR2: SGDLS and YYNGEE. The CDR3 DNA is TGTGCCAGCAGTGGAGCAGGGGACAATGAGCAGTTCTTC. It translates to CASSGAGDNEQFF.

V gene TRBV18 combines with J gene TRBJ1-5; 7 bases agree with TRBD1. Germline lookup yields CDR1 KGHSH and CDR2 LQKENI. This CDR3 contains 13 residues. With V trimmed by 5 bases and J by 4 bases, 2 bases remained unmatched. The CDR3 DNA is TGTGCCAGCTCAGGGGACAGAAATCAGCCCCAGCATTTT. The encoded protein is CASSGDRNQPQHF.

This clonotype was picked up many times. The chain is built from TRBV7-2 and TRBJ2-3; tentatively, D is TRBD1 (7 bases). CDR1 and CDR2 (germline): SGHTA, FQGNSA. V shed 1 base and J shed 2 bases, with 13 bases lying between them. The CDR3 has 16 residues. The CDR3 is CASSLGGTALTDTQYF. Written as DNA, the CDR3 is TGTGCCAGCAGCTTAGGCGGGACAGCCCTCACAGATACGCAGTATTTT.

This clonotype has only a few counts. The gene calls are TRBV6-6 and TRBJ1-1; TRBD1 is a possible D gene (5 bases). V lost 2 bases and J 5 bases, leaving 15 bases between the germline ends. Germline V lookup: CDR1 MNHNY, CDR2 SVGAGI (reference sequence). The CDR3 totals 15 residues. The CDR3 reads CASSYQPSSGTEAFF. In DNA form, the CDR3 reads TGTGCCAGCAGTTACCAGCCTTCCTCAGGGACTGAAGCTTTCTTT.

CDR3 amino acids: CASSGQGGTLGYQPQHF. CDR3 DNA sequence: TGTGCCAGCAGTGGACAGGGGGGGACCCTCGGATATCAGCCCCAGCATTTT. The chain is built from TRBV2 and TRBJ1-5, with TRBD1 identical over 9 bases. Germline V gene sequence: CDR1 SNHLY, CDR2 FYNNEI. The CDR3 runs 17 residues. V trimming: 4 bases; J trimming: 5 bases; junction bases outside the gene matches: 12.

This clonotype was observed a handful of times. The gene calls are TRBV7-6 and TRBJ2-1; D is uncertain. Germline CDR1 reads SGHVS; CDR2 reads FNYEAQ. The CDR3 spans 13 residues. V was clipped by 2 bases and J by 9 bases, with 11 bases between them. The CDR3 nucleotides read TGTGCCAGCAGCTTAATGCGTGCAAGTGAGCAGTTCTTC. Translated, it gives CASSLMRASEQFF.

This clonotype was counted many times. The rearrangement joins TRBV25-1 to TRBJ2-7; D is perhaps TRBD1 (6 bases). The CDR3 has 13 residues. Trimming removed 9 bases from V and 10 bases from J, with 22 bases in between. The germline V gene has CDR1 MGHDK and CDR2 SYGVNS. DNA of the CDR3: TGTGCCAGTGAACTGCCGGGGACACCCCGACAGTACTTC. It is translated as CASELPGTPRQYF.

This clonotype was seen only a few times. The chain is built from TRBV6-6 and TRBJ2-6; a possible D gene is TRBD1 (5 bases). The CDR3 runs 17 residues. V lost 0 bases and J lost 0, with 9 bases in between. CDR1 and CDR2 from the germline V gene are MNHNY and SVGAGI (reference sequence). DNA of the CDR3: TGTGCCAGCAGTTACTCCAAAGGACACTCTGGGGCCAACGTCCTGACTTTC. Its translation is CASSYSKGHSGANVLTF.

This chain connects TRBV6-2 or TRBV6-3 to TRBJ1-2, with D unresolved. The CDR3 is 17 residues long. Germline values: CDR1 MNHEY, CDR2 SVGEGT. Trimming cost V 5 bases and J 0 bases, with 19 bases left between them. CDR3 sequence reads: CASSETPTTLPNYGYTF. CDR3 sequence (DNA): TGTGCCAGCAGTGAAACCCCCACCACCCTACCTAACTATGGCTACACCTTC.

The rearrangement links TRBV6-2 or TRBV6-3 to TRBJ2-3; a weak D match, TRBD1 (6 bases). The germline V and J ends were trimmed by 7 bases and 2 bases, with 10 bases remaining between them. The CDR3 spans 13 residues. The germline CDR1 and CDR2 sequences are MNHEY and SVGEGT. The CDR3 region has the DNA TGTGCCAGCAAAAGGGACAACACAGATACGCAGTATTTT. Amino acid sequence: CASKRDNTDTQYF.